Following are 10 T cell receptor beta chains from one sample sequenced in a study of Ad26.COV2.S vaccination and SARS-CoV-2 variants. Method: immunoSEQ multiplex PCR; TCRdb's copy keeps in-frame clones and lacks some. The sample has approximately 400,000 clones, roughly 94% seen once. The sequencing used peripheral blood, collected after recovery from COVID-19. The receptors shown here come from a human donor who had recovered from COVID-19.

This chain links TRBV2 with TRBJ1-1; D might be TRBD1 (5 bases). V was clipped by 5 bases and J by 1 base, with 14 bases between them. The CDR3 covers 15 residues. Germline V gene sequence: CDR1 SNHLY, CDR2 FYNNEI. This CDR3 reads CASSLGPGPNTEAFF. The CDR3 bases are TGTGCCAGCAGTTTGGGGCCGGGACCGAACACTGAAGCTTTCTTT. Filled out from reference TRBV2 and TRBJ1-1, the complete variable domain reads EPEVTQTPSHQVTQMGQEVILRCVPISNHLYFYWYRQILGQKVEFLVSFYNNEISEKSEIFDDQFSVERPDGSNFTLKIRSTKLEDSAMYFCASSLGPGPNTEAFFGQGTRLTVV.

V is TRBV5-4 and J is TRBJ2-5; 7 bases map to TRBD1. J gave up 4 bases and V 1 base, and 7 bases lay outside the gene matches. Germline V gene data show CDR1 as SGHNT and CDR2 as YYREEE (reference sequence). The CDR3 is 15 amino acids. CDR3 in amino acids: CASSLYTGARETQYF. DNA for the CDR3: TGTGCCAGCAGCTTGTACACAGGGGCACGAGAGACCCAGTACTTC.

This rearrangement joins TRBV11-3 to TRBJ2-1; TRBD1 matches at 7 bases. The V segment lost 4 bases and the J segment 10 bases; nucleotides outside the gene matches: 13. The length of the CDR3 is 15 residues. Germline V gene lookup returns CDR1 SGHNT and CDR2 YENEEA. CDR3 sequence (DNA): TGTGCCAGCAGCTCAACCGGACAGGCGACCGGCGAGCAGTTCTTC. Translation gives CASSSTGQATGEQFF.

The V and J genes are TRBV2 and TRBJ1-1; a weak D match, TRBD1 (6 bases). CDR3 length equals 15 residues. The germline CDR1 and CDR2 sequences are SNHLY and FYNNEI. V was trimmed by 6 bases and J by 0 bases, leaving 14 bases between them. The CDR3: CASRIHGTMNTEAFF. The CDR3, as DNA: TGTGCCAGCAGAATACACGGGACAATGAACACTGAAGCTTTCTTT.

The chain is built from TRBV3-1 (or the pseudogene TRBV3-2) and TRBJ1-6; 7 positions match TRBD1. The V and J ends lost 11 bases and 11 bases, in that order; junction bases with no gene match: 15. The CDR3 runs to 14 residues. Per the germline V gene, CDR1 is LGHDT and CDR2 is YNNKEL (reference sequence). CDR3: CASKPTGEVTPLHF. The CDR3 DNA reads TGTGCCTCCAAACCCACAGGGGAGGTAACACCCCTCCACTTT.

The chain carries TRBV14 and TRBJ1-4; D is unclear. Looked up from germline, CDR1 is SGHDN and CDR2 is FVKESK. This CDR3 contains 16 residues. Deletions cut 2 bases from V and 5 bases from J, with 15 bases between. The CDR3 DNA follows: TGTGCCAGCAGCCAAAACCACCTAGGACGGAATGAAAAACTGTTTTTT. This translates into CASSQNHLGRNEKLFF.

Points on this clone: The sample holds other DNA sequences that translate to the same CDR3. The chain recombines TRBV12-3 or TRBV12-4 with TRBJ1-2; D possibly corresponds to TRBD1 (6 bases). CDR3 length equals 12 residues. The V end lost 1 base, the J end lost 7 bases, and 7 bases lay between the germline ends. CDR3: CASSLGGGGYTF. The CDR3 bases are TGTGCCAGCAGTTTAGGAGGGGGTGGCTACACCTTC.

This clone was recorded once. J is TRBJ2-5 and V is TRBV28, with 13 bases that match TRBD2. This CDR3 has 17 amino acids. V trimming: 5 bases; J trimming: 1 base; junction bases outside the gene matches: 7. In germline, CDR1 is MDHEN, CDR2 SYDVKM. The CDR3 DNA sequence: TGTGCCAGCAGTCGGACTAGCGGGGGCCCCCGCCAAGAGACCCAGTACTTC. Its translation is CASSRTSGGPRQETQYF.

A single count supports this clone. V and J are TRBV5-1 and TRBJ2-7; possibly TRBD2 for D (6 bases). Germline assignment: CDR1 SGHRS and CDR2 YFSETQ. The CDR3 length is 20 residues. V was pared by 0 bases and J by 2 bases, with 27 bases between. CDR3 protein: CASSLGTRLVFGQSTYEQYF. The CDR3 bases are TGCGCCAGCAGCTTGGGGACCCGACTAGTTTTTGGACAAAGTACCTACGAGCAGTACTTC.

The V and J genes are TRBV11-2 and TRBJ2-7; D remains unclear. The V and J ends lost 5 bases and 2 bases respectively, with 10 bases between them. Per germline, CDR1 SGHAT and CDR2 FQNNGV. This CDR3 has 13 amino acids. CDR3 nucleotides: TGTGCCAGCAGCACTGGCACAACCTACGAGCAGTACTTC. Its translation is CASSTGTTYEQYF.